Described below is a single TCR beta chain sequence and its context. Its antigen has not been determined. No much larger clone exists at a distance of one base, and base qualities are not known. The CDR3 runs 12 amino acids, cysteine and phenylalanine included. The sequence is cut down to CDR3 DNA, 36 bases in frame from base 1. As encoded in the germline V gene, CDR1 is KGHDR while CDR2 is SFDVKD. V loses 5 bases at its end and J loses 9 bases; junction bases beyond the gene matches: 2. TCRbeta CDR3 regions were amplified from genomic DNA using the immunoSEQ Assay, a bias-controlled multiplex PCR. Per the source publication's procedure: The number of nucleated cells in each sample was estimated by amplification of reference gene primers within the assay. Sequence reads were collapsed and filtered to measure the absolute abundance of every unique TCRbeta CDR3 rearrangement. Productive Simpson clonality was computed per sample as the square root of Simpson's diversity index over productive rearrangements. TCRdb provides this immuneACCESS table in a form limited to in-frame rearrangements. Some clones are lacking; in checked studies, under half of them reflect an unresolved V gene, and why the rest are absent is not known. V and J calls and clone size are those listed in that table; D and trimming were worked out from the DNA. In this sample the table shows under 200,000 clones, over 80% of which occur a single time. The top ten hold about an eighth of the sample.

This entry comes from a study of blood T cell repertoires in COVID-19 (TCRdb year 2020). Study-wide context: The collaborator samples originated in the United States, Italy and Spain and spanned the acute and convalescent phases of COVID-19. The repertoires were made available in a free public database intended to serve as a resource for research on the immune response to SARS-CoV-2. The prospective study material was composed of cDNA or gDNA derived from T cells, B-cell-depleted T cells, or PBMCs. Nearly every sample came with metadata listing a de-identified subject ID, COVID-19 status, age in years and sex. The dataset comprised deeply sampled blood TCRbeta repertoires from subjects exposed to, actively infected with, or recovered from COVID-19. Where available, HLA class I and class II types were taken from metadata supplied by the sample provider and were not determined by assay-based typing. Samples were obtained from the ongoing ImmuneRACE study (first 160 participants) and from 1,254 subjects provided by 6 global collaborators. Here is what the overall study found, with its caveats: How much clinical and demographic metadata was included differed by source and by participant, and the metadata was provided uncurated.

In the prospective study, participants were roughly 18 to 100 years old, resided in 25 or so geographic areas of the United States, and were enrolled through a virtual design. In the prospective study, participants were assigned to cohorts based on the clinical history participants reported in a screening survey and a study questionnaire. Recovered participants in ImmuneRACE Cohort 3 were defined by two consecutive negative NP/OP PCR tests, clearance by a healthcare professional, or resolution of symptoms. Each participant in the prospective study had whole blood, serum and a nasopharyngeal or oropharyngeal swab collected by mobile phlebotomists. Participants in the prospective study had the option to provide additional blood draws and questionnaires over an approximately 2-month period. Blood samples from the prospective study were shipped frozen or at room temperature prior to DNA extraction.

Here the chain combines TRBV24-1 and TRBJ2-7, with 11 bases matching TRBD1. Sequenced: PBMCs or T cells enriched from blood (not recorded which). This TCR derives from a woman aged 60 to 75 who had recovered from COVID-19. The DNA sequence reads TGTGCCACCAGTGGGGGACAGGGGGTGCAGTACTTC. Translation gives CATSGGQGVQYF.